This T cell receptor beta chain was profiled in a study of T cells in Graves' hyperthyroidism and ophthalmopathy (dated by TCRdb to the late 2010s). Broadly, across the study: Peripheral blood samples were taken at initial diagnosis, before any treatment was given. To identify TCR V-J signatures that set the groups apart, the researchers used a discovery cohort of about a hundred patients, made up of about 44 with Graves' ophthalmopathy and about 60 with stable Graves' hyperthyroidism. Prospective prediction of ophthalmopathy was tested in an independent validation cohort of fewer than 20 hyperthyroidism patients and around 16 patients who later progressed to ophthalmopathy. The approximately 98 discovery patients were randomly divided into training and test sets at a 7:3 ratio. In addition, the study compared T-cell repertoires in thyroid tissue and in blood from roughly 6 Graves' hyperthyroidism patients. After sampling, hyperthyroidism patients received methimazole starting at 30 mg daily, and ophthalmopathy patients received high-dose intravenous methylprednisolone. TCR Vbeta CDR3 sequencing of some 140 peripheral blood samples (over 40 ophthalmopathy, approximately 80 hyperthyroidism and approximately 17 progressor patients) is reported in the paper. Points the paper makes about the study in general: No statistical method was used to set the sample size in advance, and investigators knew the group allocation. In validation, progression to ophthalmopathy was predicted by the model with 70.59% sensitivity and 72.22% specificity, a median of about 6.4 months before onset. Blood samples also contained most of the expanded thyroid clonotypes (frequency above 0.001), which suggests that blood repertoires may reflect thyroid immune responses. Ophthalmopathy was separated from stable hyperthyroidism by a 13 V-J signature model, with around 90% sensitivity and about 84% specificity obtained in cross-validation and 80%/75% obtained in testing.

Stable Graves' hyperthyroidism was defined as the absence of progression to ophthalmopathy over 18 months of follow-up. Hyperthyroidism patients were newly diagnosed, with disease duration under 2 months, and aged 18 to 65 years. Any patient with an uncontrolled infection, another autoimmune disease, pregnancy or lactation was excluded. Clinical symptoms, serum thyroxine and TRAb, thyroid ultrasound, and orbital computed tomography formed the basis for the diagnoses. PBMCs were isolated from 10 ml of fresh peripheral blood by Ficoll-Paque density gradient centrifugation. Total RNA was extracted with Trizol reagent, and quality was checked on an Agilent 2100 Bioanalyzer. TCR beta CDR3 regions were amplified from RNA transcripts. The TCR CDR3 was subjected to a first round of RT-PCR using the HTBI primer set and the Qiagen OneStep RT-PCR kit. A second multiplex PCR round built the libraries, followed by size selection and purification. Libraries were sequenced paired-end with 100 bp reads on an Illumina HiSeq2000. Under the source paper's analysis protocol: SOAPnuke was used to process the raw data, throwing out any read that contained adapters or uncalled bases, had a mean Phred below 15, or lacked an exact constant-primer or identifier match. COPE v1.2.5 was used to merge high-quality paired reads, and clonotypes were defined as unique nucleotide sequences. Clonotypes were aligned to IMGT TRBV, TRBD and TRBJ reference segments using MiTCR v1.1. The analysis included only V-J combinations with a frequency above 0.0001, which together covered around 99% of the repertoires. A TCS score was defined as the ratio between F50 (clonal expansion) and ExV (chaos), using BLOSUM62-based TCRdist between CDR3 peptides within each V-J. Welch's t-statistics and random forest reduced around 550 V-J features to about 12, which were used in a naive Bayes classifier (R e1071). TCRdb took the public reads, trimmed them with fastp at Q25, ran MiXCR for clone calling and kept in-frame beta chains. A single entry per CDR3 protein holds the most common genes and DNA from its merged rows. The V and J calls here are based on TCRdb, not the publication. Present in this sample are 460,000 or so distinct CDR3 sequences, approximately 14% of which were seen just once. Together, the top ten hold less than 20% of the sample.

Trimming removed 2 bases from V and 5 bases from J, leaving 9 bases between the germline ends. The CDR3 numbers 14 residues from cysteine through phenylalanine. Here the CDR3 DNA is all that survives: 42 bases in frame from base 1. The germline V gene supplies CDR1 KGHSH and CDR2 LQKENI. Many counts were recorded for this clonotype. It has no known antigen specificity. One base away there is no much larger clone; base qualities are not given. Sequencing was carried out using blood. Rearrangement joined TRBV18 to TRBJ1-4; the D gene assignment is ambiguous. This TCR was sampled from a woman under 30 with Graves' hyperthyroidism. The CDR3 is CASSPVRSNEKLFF. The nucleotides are TGTGCCAGCTCACCAGTCAGGTCAAATGAAAAACTGTTTTTT.